This paragraph reports one TCR beta chain. Those enrolled, adults aged roughly 18 to 89 years, came from 24 US areas. These data originate in a study of blood T cell repertoires in COVID-19. This CDR3 region has 15 residues. Germline loops: CDR1 KGHSH, CDR2 LQKENI. The ends were cut back, 5 bases at V and 0 bases at J, with 10 bases in the middle. TCRdb's table, derived via immunoSEQ multiplex PCR, lists solely in-frame clones and lacks some. The data show under 450,000 clones, with roughly 90% seen just once and 0.7% to 0.95% held by the top ten. The sequenced sample consisted of PBMCs or T cells enriched from blood (not recorded which). This clonotype originated in a middle-aged woman who had been exposed to COVID-19. The chain joins TRBV18 to TRBJ1-4, with no clear D. The CDR3 loop is CASSDNSATNEKLFF. The CDR3 coding sequence is TGTGCCAGCTCAGATAACTCCGCAACTAATGAAAAACTGTTTTTT.